This entry lists 20 T cell receptor beta chains sequenced from one sample in a study of cytomegalovirus exposure and HLA in healthy donors. Amplification used 60 Vbeta primers and 13 Jbeta primers. The protocol was immunoSEQ multiplex PCR, while the TCRdb copy is restricted to in-frame clones and leaves out a portion. The sample holds about 200,000 clones, approximately 80% seen once. The sample was PBMCs. The origin of the receptors is a male donor in good health and CMV-seronegative.

The gene calls are TRBV2 and TRBJ2-1; the D gene is possibly TRBD2 (5 bases). In germline, CDR1 is SNHLY, CDR2 FYNNEI. This CDR3 has 13 amino acids. V was shortened by 8 bases and J by 2 bases, with 10 bases between the two germline ends. DNA of the CDR3: TGTGCCAGCCGTGGGAGTCCCTACAATGAGCAGTTCTTC. This encodes CASRGSPYNEQFF. The variable domain in full, with the rest retrieved from reference TRBV2 and TRBJ2-1, is EPEVTQTPSHQVTQMGQEVILRCVPISNHLYFYWYRQILGQKVEFLVSFYNNEISEKSEIFDDQFSVERPDGSNFTLKIRSTKLEDSAMYFCASRGSPYNEQFFGPGTRLTVL.

This sequence joins TRBV19 and TRBJ1-1; the match to TRBD1 covers 9 bases. CDR1 LNHDA and CDR2 SQIVND come from the germline V gene (reference sequence). The CDR3 sequence is 15 residues long. The ends lost 4 bases at V and 0 bases at J; junction bases unmatched: 3. This CDR3 reads CASSTGTGMNTEAFF. DNA for the CDR3: TGTGCCAGTAGTACCGGGACAGGGATGAACACTGAAGCTTTCTTT.

The chain is built from TRBV9 and TRBJ2-1; 7 bases align to TRBD1. This CDR3 spans 16 amino acids. Germline assignment: CDR1 SGDLS and CDR2 YYNGEE. V shed 0 bases and J 4 bases; nucleotides not matched to a gene: 7. The CDR3: CASSVARDSIYNEQFF. The CDR3 coding sequence is TGTGCCAGCAGCGTAGCCCGGGACAGCATATACAATGAGCAGTTCTTC. Filled out from reference TRBV9 and TRBJ2-1, the complete variable domain reads DSGVTQTPKHLITATGQRVTLRCSPRSGDLSVYWYQQSLDQGLQFLIQYYNGEERAKGNILERFSAQQFPDLHSELNLSSLELGDSALYFCASSVARDSIYNEQFFGPGTRLTVL.

This chain links TRBV2 with TRBJ2-3; a weak D match, TRBD2 (6 bases). The CDR3 has 17 amino acids. V was trimmed by 0 bases and J by 0 bases, leaving 13 bases between them. Germline V gene sequence: CDR1 SNHLY, CDR2 FYNNEI. The CDR3 sequence is CASSEAVGSTSTDTQYF. For the CDR3, the DNA is TGTGCCAGCAGTGAAGCGGTCGGGAGTACGAGCACAGATACGCAGTATTTT.

The chain links TRBV6-1 to TRBJ1-1, with D tentatively TRBD1 (5 bases). V was trimmed by 2 bases and J by 5 bases, leaving 15 bases between them. The CDR3 extends over 15 amino acids. CDR1 and CDR2 (germline): MNHNS, SASEGT. CDR3 bases: TGTGCCAGCAGTGAAACGGTAAGGGGTCGGACTGAAGCTTTCTTT. Amino acids: CASSETVRGRTEAFF.

The V call is TRBV6-1, the J call TRBJ2-7; no firm D call. The CDR3 is 13 amino acids. Germline CDR1 is MNHNS and CDR2 is SASEGT. The V gene lost 6 bases and the J gene lost 3 bases, with 12 bases spanning the gap. CDR3 region: CASSHRVSYEQYF. As DNA, the CDR3 is TGTGCCAGCAGCCATCGGGTGAGCTACGAGCAGTACTTC.

V and J are TRBV9 and TRBJ2-5; 8 bases are a match to TRBD2. Germline values: CDR1 SGDLS, CDR2 YYNGEE. The CDR3 has 17 amino acids. V trimming: 4 bases; J trimming: 0 bases; junction bases outside the gene matches: 11. CDR3 amino acids: CASSPLAGGLYQETQYF. The DNA for the CDR3 is TGTGCCAGCAGCCCCCTCGCGGGGGGCTTGTACCAAGAGACCCAGTACTTC.

The genes are TRBV5-1 and TRBJ2-3, with TRBD1 as a possible D gene (5 bases). The CDR3 is 14 amino acids. The germline V gene encodes CDR1 SGHRS and CDR2 YFSETQ. Trimming left V 1 base short and J 2 bases short, with 8 bases between. For the CDR3, the DNA is TGCGCCAGCAGCTTGAGACAGACCACAGATACGCAGTATTTT. The encoded protein is CASSLRQTTDTQYF.

The count of this clone is one. The J gene is TRBJ1-2, the V gene TRBV4-1; tentative D call: TRBD1 (6 bases). Germline CDR1 MGHRA, CDR2 YSYEKL. Between the trimmed V and J ends, which lost 0 bases and 8 bases, there was a span of 10 bases. This CDR3 contains 13 residues. The CDR3 DNA sequence: TGCGCCAGCAGCCAAGATTACAGGGTCGGCTACACCTTC. Translation: CASSQDYRVGYTF.

J is TRBJ2-1 and V is TRBV14; 8 nucleotides align to TRBD2. The CDR3 consists of 16 residues. The ends lost 4 bases at V and 2 bases at J; junction bases unmatched: 7. Germline CDR1 and CDR2: SGHDN and FVKESK. The CDR3 reads CASSLALSGTYNEQFF. The CDR3 DNA follows: TGTGCCAGCAGCCTGGCCCTTAGCGGGACCTACAATGAGCAGTTCTTC.

J is TRBJ1-1 and V is TRBV29-1; no clear D. This CDR3 comprises 11 residues. V was shortened by 7 bases and J by 4 bases, with 10 bases between the two germline ends. The germline gives CDR1 SQVTM, CDR2 ANQGSEA. The CDR3 coding sequence is TGCAGCGGATCAAGCCTCACTGAAGCTTTCTTT. Protein sequence: CSGSSLTEAFF.

This sequence joins TRBV2 and TRBJ1-2; a weak D match, TRBD1 (6 bases). V lost 6 bases to trimming and J lost 4 bases, with 9 bases between them. Germline V CDR1 and CDR2: SNHLY, FYNNEI. CDR3 length: 12 residues. The CDR3 DNA sequence: TGTGCCAGCAGCGCGGACAGCTATGGCTACACCTTC. Its translation is CASSADSYGYTF.

The V and J genes are TRBV5-1 and TRBJ2-2; perhaps TRBD1 as D (5 bases). Trimming shortened V by 6 bases and J by 5 bases, and 11 bases separated the two germline ends. Germline-derived CDR1 and CDR2 are SGHRS and YFSETQ. The CDR3 loop spans 13 amino acids. This chain's CDR3 is CASTVGDTGELFF. The CDR3 nucleotides are TGCGCCAGCACCGTAGGGGATACCGGGGAGCTGTTTTTT.

The V gene is TRBV19, the J gene TRBJ1-1; D gene uncertain. V lost 2 bases, J lost 8 bases, and 15 bases lay in between. CDR3 length: 14 residues. The germline CDR1 and CDR2 sequences are LNHDA and SQIVND (reference sequence). CDR3 amino acids: CASSIRGSSREAFF. The DNA for the CDR3 is TGTGCCAGTAGTATACGAGGGTCGAGCCGCGAAGCTTTCTTT.

This sequence joins TRBV5-4 and TRBJ2-3; possibly TRBD2 for D (7 bases). Germline values: CDR1 SGHNT, CDR2 YYREEE (reference sequence). CDR3 length equals 15 residues. Trimming removed 0 bases at V and 2 bases at J, with 10 bases between. CDR3 in DNA: TGTGCCAGCAGCTTGGTTGGGGGGGCCACAGATACGCAGTATTTT. Residues: CASSLVGGATDTQYF.

This clone showed up just a few times. The chain combines TRBV18 with TRBJ1-4; 7 bases match TRBD1. The CDR3 runs 15 residues. Per the germline V gene, CDR1 is KGHSH and CDR2 is LQKENI. V lost 4 bases, J lost 3 bases, and 5 bases stayed unmatched. CDR3 bases: TGTGCCAGCTCACGGGACAGAGCACCTAATGAAAAACTGTTTTTT. Its translation is CASSRDRAPNEKLFF.

The rearrangement links TRBV28 to TRBJ2-5; weak D call: TRBD1 (5 bases). The CDR3 contains 15 residues. Germline assignment: CDR1 MDHEN and CDR2 SYDVKM. Trimming took 0 bases from V and 0 from J, leaving 8 bases between them. The CDR3 sequence: CASSLWKGDQETQYF. DNA for the CDR3: TGTGCCAGCAGTTTATGGAAAGGGGACCAAGAGACCCAGTACTTC.

The V call is TRBV2, the J call TRBJ2-1, with D perhaps TRBD2 (6 bases). This CDR3 is 14 amino acids long. V lost 3 bases and J 9 bases, leaving 15 bases between the germline ends. Looked up from germline, CDR1 is SNHLY and CDR2 is FYNNEI. CDR3 nucleotides: TGTGCCAGCAGTGAGACGGGGAGGAAGGCTGAGCAGTTCTTC. It specifies CASSETGRKAEQFF.

This chain uses TRBV9 with TRBJ2-7; TRBD1 agrees at 7 bases. Germline values: CDR1 SGDLS, CDR2 YYNGEE. Losses at the gene ends were 4 bases for V and 4 bases for J; bases not matched to a gene: 5. This CDR3 comprises 13 residues. The CDR3 DNA follows: TGTGCCAGCAGCCCGACAGGGTTGTACGAGCAGTACTTC. It translates to CASSPTGLYEQYF.

The V gene is TRBV6-1, the J gene TRBJ1-1; D perhaps matches TRBD1 (6 bases). V was trimmed by 6 bases and J by 3 bases, leaving 11 bases between them. The CDR3 extends over 13 amino acids. The germline V gene has CDR1 MNHNS and CDR2 SASEGT. For the CDR3, the DNA is TGTGCCAGCAGGAGACAGGCCGACACTGAAGCTTTCTTT. Amino acid sequence: CASRRQADTEAFF.